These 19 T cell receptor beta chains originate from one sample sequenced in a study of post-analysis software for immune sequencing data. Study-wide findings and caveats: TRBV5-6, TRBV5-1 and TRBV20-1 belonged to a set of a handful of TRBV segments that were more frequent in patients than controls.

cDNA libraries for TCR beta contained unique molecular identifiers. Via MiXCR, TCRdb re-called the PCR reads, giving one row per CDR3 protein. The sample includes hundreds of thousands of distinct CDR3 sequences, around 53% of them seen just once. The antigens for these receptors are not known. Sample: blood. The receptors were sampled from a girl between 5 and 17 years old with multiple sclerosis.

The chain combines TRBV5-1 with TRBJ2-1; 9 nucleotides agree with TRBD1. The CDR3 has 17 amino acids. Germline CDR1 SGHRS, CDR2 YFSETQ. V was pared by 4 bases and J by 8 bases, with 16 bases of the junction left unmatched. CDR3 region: CASSMIAPGQGGDEQFF. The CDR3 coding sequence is TGCGCCAGCAGCATGATTGCCCCGGGACAGGGAGGGGATGAGCAGTTCTTC.

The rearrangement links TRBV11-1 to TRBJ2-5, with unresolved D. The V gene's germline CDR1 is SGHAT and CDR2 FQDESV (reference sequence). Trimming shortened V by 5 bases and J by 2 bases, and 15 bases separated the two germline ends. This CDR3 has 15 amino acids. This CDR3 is CASSPPATSQETQYF. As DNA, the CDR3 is TGTGCCAGCAGCCCCCCCGCGACGTCACAAGAGACCCAGTACTTC. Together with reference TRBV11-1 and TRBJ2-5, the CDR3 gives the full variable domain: EAEVAQSPRYKITEKSQAVAFWCDPISGHATLYWYRQILGQGPELLVQFQDESVVDDSQLPKDRFSAERLKGVDSTLKIQPAELGDSAMYLCASSPPATSQETQYFGPGTRLLVL.

CDR3 loop: CASSLFIWEFGNTEAFF. In nucleotides, the CDR3 is TGTGCCAGCAGTTTATTTATTTGGGAATTTGGCAACACTGAAGCTTTCTTT. The rearrangement links TRBV12-3 or TRBV12-4 to TRBJ1-1; the D is unclear. Trimming removed 2 bases from V and 2 bases from J, with 18 bases in between. This CDR3 has 17 amino acids.

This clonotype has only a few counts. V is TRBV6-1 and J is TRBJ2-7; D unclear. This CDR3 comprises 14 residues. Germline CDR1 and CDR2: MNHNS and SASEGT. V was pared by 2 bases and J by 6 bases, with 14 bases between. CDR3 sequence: CASSEYGVPFEQYF. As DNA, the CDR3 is TGTGCCAGCAGTGAATACGGTGTTCCCTTCGAGCAGTACTTC.

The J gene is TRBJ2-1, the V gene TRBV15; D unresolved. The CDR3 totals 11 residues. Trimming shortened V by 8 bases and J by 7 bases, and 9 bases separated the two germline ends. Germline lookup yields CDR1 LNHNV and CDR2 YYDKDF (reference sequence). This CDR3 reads CATPRKNEQFF. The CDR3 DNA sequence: TGTGCCACCCCCCGGAAAAATGAGCAGTTCTTC.

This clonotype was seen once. The CDR3 spells CASSEGQGFSTDTQYF. In DNA form, the CDR3 reads TGCGCCAGCAGCGAGGGACAGGGGTTTAGCACAGATACGCAGTATTTT. The genes are TRBV5-1 and TRBJ2-3, with TRBD1 identical over 10 bases. CDR3 length: 16 residues. Germline loops: CDR1 SGHRS, CDR2 YFSETQ. After removal of 4 bases from V and 0 bases from J, the junction contained 5 bases not matched to a gene. Full variable domain (remainder filled in from reference TRBV5-1 and TRBJ2-3): KAGVTQTPRYLIKTRGQQVTLSCSPISGHRSVSWYQQTPGQGLQFLFEYFSETQRNKGNFPGRFSGRQFSNSRSEMNVSTLELGDSALYLCASSEGQGFSTDTQYFGPGTRLTVL.

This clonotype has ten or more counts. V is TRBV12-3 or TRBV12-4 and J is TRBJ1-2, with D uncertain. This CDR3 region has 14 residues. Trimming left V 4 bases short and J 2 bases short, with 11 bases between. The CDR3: CASSSRASNYGYTF. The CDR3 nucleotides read TGTGCCAGCAGTTCCCGTGCTTCGAACTATGGCTACACCTTC.

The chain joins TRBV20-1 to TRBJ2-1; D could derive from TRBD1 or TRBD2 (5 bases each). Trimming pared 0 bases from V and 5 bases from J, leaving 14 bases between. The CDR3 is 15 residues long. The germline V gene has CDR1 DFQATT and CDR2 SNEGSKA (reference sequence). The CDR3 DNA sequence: TGCAGTGCTAGAGATATAAACGGGGCCCACAATGAGCAGTTCTTC. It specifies CSARDINGAHNEQFF.

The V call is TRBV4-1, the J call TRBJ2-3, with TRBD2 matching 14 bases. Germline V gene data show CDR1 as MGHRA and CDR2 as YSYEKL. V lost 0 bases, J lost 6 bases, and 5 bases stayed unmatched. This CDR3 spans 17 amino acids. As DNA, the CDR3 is TGCGCCAGCAGCCAAGATCTGGGACTAGCGGGAGACGATACGCAGTATTTT. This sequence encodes CASSQDLGLAGDDTQYF.

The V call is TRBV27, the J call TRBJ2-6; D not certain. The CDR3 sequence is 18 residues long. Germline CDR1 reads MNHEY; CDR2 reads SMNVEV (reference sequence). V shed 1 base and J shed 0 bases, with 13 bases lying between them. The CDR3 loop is CASSLYLGRASGANVLTF. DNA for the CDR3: TGTGCCAGCAGTTTATATTTAGGACGGGCCTCTGGGGCCAACGTCCTGACTTTC.

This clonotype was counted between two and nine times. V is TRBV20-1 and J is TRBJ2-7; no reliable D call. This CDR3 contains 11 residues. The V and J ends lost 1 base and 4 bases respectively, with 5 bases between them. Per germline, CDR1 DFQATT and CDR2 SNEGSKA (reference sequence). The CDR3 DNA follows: TGCAGTGCTAGAGGAGTTTACGAGCAGTACTTC. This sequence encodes CSARGVYEQYF.

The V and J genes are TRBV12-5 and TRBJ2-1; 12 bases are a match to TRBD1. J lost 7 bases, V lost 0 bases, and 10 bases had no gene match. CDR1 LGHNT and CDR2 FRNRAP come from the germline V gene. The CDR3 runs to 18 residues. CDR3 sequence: CASGLVVDGTGGANEQFF. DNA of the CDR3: TGTGCTAGTGGTTTGGTAGTGGACGGGACAGGGGGCGCGAATGAGCAGTTCTTC.

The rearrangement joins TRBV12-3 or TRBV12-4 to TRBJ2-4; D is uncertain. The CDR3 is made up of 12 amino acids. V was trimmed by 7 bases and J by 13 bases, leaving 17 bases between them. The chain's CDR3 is CASTLPGVEQYF. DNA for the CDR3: TGTGCCAGCACCTTACCTGGAGTGGAGCAGTACTTC.

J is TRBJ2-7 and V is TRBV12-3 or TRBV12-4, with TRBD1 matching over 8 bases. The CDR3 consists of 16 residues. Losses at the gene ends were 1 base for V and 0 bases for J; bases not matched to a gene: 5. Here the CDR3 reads CASSLGGGTGSYEQYF. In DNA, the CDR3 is TGTGCCAGCAGTTTAGGAGGTGGGACAGGCTCCTACGAGCAGTACTTC.

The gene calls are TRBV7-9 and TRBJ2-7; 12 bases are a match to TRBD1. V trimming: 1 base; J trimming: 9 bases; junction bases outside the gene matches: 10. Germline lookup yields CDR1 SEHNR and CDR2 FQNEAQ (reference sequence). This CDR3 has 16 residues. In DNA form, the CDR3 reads TGTGCCAGCAGCTTAGGTATGGGACAGGGGGCTCGCGGGCAGTACTTC. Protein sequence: CASSLGMGQGARGQYF.

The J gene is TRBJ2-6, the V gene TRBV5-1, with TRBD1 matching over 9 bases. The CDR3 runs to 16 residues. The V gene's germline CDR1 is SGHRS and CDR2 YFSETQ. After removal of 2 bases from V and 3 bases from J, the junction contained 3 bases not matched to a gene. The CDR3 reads CASSLQGADGANVLTF. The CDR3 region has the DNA TGCGCCAGCAGCTTACAGGGGGCAGATGGGGCCAACGTCCTGACTTTC. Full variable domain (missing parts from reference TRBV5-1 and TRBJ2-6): KAGVTQTPRYLIKTRGQQVTLSCSPISGHRSVSWYQQTPGQGLQFLFEYFSETQRNKGNFPGRFSGRQFSNSRSEMNVSTLELGDSALYLCASSLQGADGANVLTFGAGSRLTVL.

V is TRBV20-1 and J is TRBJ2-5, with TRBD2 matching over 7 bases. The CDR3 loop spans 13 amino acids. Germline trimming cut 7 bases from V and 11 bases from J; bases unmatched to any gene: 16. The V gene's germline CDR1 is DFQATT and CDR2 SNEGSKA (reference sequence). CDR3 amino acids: CSGLGAGAGEQYF. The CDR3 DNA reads TGCAGTGGGCTAGGGGCGGGAGCGGGTGAGCAGTACTTC.

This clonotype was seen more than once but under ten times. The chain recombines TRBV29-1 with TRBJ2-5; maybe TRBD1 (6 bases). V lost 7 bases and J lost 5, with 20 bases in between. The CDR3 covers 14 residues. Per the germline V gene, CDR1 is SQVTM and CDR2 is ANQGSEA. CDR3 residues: CSARRQAIGETQYF. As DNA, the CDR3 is TGCAGCGCGAGACGACAGGCGATTGGGGAGACCCAGTACTTC.

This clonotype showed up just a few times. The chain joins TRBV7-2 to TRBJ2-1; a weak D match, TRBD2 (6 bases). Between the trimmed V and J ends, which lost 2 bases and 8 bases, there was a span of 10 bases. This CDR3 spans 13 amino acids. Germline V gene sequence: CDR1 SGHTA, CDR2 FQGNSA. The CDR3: CASSLNGGDEQFF. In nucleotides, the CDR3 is TGTGCCAGCAGCTTAAACGGGGGAGATGAGCAGTTCTTC.